Listed below are T cell receptor beta chains from one sample, sequenced in a study of blood T cells in healthy people across ages. In TCRdb, the 5' RACE reads were re-called with MiXCR into one record per CDR3 protein. The data hold around 620,000 distinct CDR3 sequences, with 27% observed a single time. The sample was blood. The receptor set was obtained from a woman between 65 and 79 years old in good health. The CDR3 runs from the conserved cysteine through the conserved F or W. Fields, in order: D gene, V gene, J gene, clone size, CDR3 protein, CDR3 DNA. A D gene is named only where the DNA matches it firmly. Clone size, where shown, is once, few, many, or a class for clones that have expanded.

>TRBD1|TRBV12-3/TRBV12-4|TRBJ1-2|.
CASSSWTGSDYGYTF
TGTGCCAGCAGTTCCTGGACAGGGTCGGACTATGGCTACACCTTC
>.|TRBV7-2|TRBJ2-5|few
CASSLVTAQETQYF
TGTGCCAGCAGCTTAGTGACAGCCCAAGAGACCCAGTACTTC
>.|TRBV20-1|TRBJ2-3|.
CSARDLENPATQYF
TGCAGTGCTAGAGATTTAGAGAACCCAGCTACGCAGTATTTT
>.|TRBV11-1|TRBJ1-1|.
CASSPLIGTEAFF
TGTGCCAGCAGCCCTCTTATAGGAACTGAAGCTTTCTTT
>.|TRBV11-2|TRBJ2-1|.
CASSLGRGRAHNEQFF
TGTGCCAGCAGCCTCGGTCGAGGTCGGGCCCACAATGAGCAGTTCTTC
>.|TRBV14|TRBJ2-2|.
CASSQDWNTGELFF
TGTGCCAGCAGCCAAGACTGGAACACCGGGGAGCTGTTTTTT
>.|TRBV7-9|TRBJ2-7|.
CASSLVGARGDEQYF
TGTGCCAGCAGCTTAGTGGGGGCGAGGGGAGACGAGCAGTACTTC
>.|TRBV20-1|TRBJ1-2|.
CSALREPDGYTF
TGCAGTGCTCTCCGGGAGCCAGATGGCTACACCTTC
>.|TRBV24-1|TRBJ2-2|.
CATSGRNTGELFF
TGTGCCACCAGTGGGAGGAACACCGGGGAGCTGTTTTTT
>.|TRBV6-2/TRBV6-3|TRBJ1-5|.
CASSYYIGRSQPQHF
TGTGCCAGCAGTTACTATATCGGCCGAAGTCAGCCCCAGCATTTT
>.|TRBV19|TRBJ1-5|.
CARTDRPDNQPQHF
TGTGCCAGAACCGACAGGCCCGACAATCAGCCCCAGCATTTT
>.|TRBV3-1|TRBJ2-7|.
CASSQRDTYEQYF
TGTGCCAGCAGCCAGCGGGACACCTACGAGCAGTACTTC
>.|TRBV5-1|TRBJ2-5|.
CASTSPGVETQYF
TGCGCCAGCACGAGCCCGGGGGTCGAGACCCAGTACTTC
>TRBD1|TRBV5-4|TRBJ2-2|few
CASSDRGRSTGELFF
TGTGCCAGCTCCGACAGGGGGCGAAGTACCGGGGAGCTGTTTTTT
>.|TRBV7-2|TRBJ2-7|few
CASSLKRDRPYEQYF
TGTGCCAGCAGCTTAAAAAGGGATCGCCCCTACGAGCAGTACTTC
>TRBD2|TRBV10-3|TRBJ2-1|.
CAIRGWGTSGAKSSYNEQFF
TGTGCCATCAGGGGTTGGGGGACTAGCGGGGCAAAGAGCTCCTACAATGAGCAGTTCTTC
>TRBD1|TRBV12-3/TRBV12-4|TRBJ1-1|.
CASSSRMTGVTEAFF
TGTGCCAGCAGCTCCCGGATGACAGGGGTCACTGAAGCTTTCTTT
>.|TRBV5-1|TRBJ2-1|few
CASSLTQIVYNEQFF
TGCGCCAGCAGCTTGACCCAGATTGTCTACAATGAGCAGTTCTTC
>.|TRBV7-2|TRBJ1-2|.
CASSSRLGGSVNGYTF
TGTGCCAGCAGCTCTCGGTTAGGGGGATCGGTGAATGGCTACACCTTC
>TRBD1|TRBV11-2|TRBJ1-6|.
CASSQRYLTGGGGGGSPLHF
TGTGCCAGCAGTCAACGTTACCTTACAGGGGGCGGGGGAGGTGGATCACCCCTCCACTTT
>TRBD2|TRBV20-1|TRBJ2-3|.
CSAKLGTSGGYTQYF
TGCAGTGCTAAACTAGGGACTAGCGGGGGATATACGCAGTATTTT
>.|TRBV3-1|TRBJ1-4|.
CASSQVLFATNEKLFF
TGTGCCAGCAGCCAAGTCCTTTTTGCAACTAATGAAAAACTGTTTTTT
>.|TRBV29-1|TRBJ1-2|few
CSVETRTDHYGYTF
TGCAGCGTTGAAACTAGGACAGACCACTATGGCTACACCTTC
>.|TRBV6-6|TRBJ2-1|.
CASSRGFGSSYNEQFF
TGTGCCAGCAGTAGGGGGTTTGGGAGTTCCTACAATGAGCAGTTCTTC
>TRBD2|TRBV2|TRBJ2-3|few
CASSVSGGFTDTQYF
TGTGCCAGCAGTGTTAGCGGGGGGTTCACAGATACGCAGTATTTT
>.|TRBV5-1|TRBJ1-1|few
CASSSSGSDTEAFF
TGCGCCAGCAGCTCTTCGGGTAGTGACACTGAAGCTTTCTTT
>TRBD1|TRBV6-5|TRBJ1-6|few
CASRLSTGDNSPLHF
TGTGCCAGCAGGCTCTCGACAGGGGATAATTCACCCCTCCACTTT
>.|TRBV5-1|TRBJ2-1|few
CASSLGQLFGEQFF
TGCGCCAGCAGCTTGGGACAGCTTTTCGGTGAGCAGTTCTTC
>TRBD1|TRBV27|TRBJ2-1|many
CASSPGTGNEQFF
TGTGCCAGCAGTCCCGGGACAGGGAATGAGCAGTTCTTC
>TRBD2|TRBV7-9|TRBJ2-3|.
CASSYPGTSLYF
TGTGCCAGCAGCTACCCCGGGACTAGTCTGTATTTT
>TRBD2|TRBV20-1|TRBJ2-1|few
CSAAGVLAGNEQFF
TGCAGTGCTGCGGGTGTTCTAGCGGGGAATGAGCAGTTCTTC
>TRBD2|TRBV6-6|TRBJ2-7|few
CASAGTTLDEQYF
TGTGCCAGCGCAGGGACTACTCTGGACGAGCAGTACTTC
>.|TRBV5-1|TRBJ2-5|.
CAISYLTGISETQYF
TGCGCCATCAGCTACCTAACAGGGATATCGGAGACCCAGTACTTC
>.|TRBV12-3/TRBV12-4|TRBJ1-2|.
CASTDSPSGGYTF
TGTGCCAGCACCGACAGCCCGAGCGGTGGCTACACCTTC
>TRBD2|TRBV7-9|TRBJ2-7|.
CAGIGSLSGGSYEQYF
TGTGCCGGTATAGGTAGCCTTAGCGGGGGTTCCTACGAGCAGTACTTC
>.|TRBV29-1|TRBJ2-1|few
CSVGLRPFF
TGCAGCGTGGGACTCCGCCCGTTCTTC
>.|TRBV5-6|TRBJ1-1|.
CASSLDISGTPKEAFF
TGTGCCAGCAGCTTGGATATTTCCGGGACACCCAAGGAAGCTTTCTTT